The T cell receptor beta chain under discussion was sequenced for a study of blood T cell repertoires in COVID-19. The repertoire was sequenced with immunoSEQ multiplex PCR; TCRdb's copy has only in-frame clones and lacks some. The sample has about 190,000 clones; approximately 80% are singletons. CDR3 length: 16 residues. This clone was detected only once. The specimen sequenced was peripheral blood. The receptor comes from a human donor in a cohort sampled during active COVID-19. The chain uses TRBV12-2 and TRBJ2-7; the table gives TRBD1 as D, unverified against the DNA. TRBV12-2 is annotated as a pseudogene. The CDR3 coding sequence is TGTGCAAGTCGCTATCCCCCGGAGCAGGGCCACTACGAGCAGTACTTC. As protein: CASRYPPEQGHYEQYF.